One and the same sample provided the 9 T cell receptor beta chains below, sequenced in a study of T cells in Graves' hyperthyroidism and ophthalmopathy. TCR beta CDR3 sequences were amplified from RNA transcripts. First-round RT-PCR targeting the TCR CDR3 was performed with the HTBI primer set. TCRdb reanalysed the multiplex PCR reads using MiXCR and keeps one entry per CDR3 protein. Altogether about 290,000 distinct CDR3 sequences are present, approximately 15% being singletons, with the ten largest covering around a third. The sample taken for sequencing was blood. These receptors all stem from a man aged 25 to 40 with Graves' hyperthyroidism.

The chain links TRBV29-1 to TRBJ2-7, with a weak D call TRBD1 (5 bases). The germline gives CDR1 SQVTM, CDR2 ANQGSEA. V lost 0 bases and J lost 2, with 11 bases in between. This CDR3 contains 14 residues. Here the CDR3 reads CSVEDGDRPYEQYF. The CDR3 DNA sequence: TGCAGCGTTGAAGATGGAGACAGACCCTACGAGCAGTACTTC.

This clonotype was counted only a few times. The rearrangement links TRBV20-1 to TRBJ2-1, with 7 bases identical to TRBD1. From germline, CDR1 is DFQATT and CDR2 SNEGSKA (reference sequence). Germline trimming cut 7 bases from V and 11 bases from J; bases unmatched to any gene: 11. The CDR3 consists of 12 residues. CDR3 sequence (DNA): TGCAGTGTAAACAGGGGAGACTATAAGCAGTTCTTC. Its translation: CSVNRGDYKQFF.

The table lists this clonotype with many counts. The chain carries TRBV19 and TRBJ2-1; TRBD1 or TRBD2 may be the D gene (5 bases each). CDR1 and CDR2 (germline): LNHDA, SQIVND (reference sequence). V was pared by 8 bases and J by 4 bases, with 12 bases between. This CDR3 has 13 amino acids. The CDR3 region has the DNA TGTGCCAGTGGGACGGATATTTACAATGAGCAGTTCTTC. Protein product: CASGTDIYNEQFF.

This clonotype was observed many times. The CDR3 region is CASAPAGGFTDTQYF. The CDR3 DNA follows: TGTGCCAGCGCCCCCGCGGGAGGGTTCACAGATACGCAGTATTTT. The chain combines TRBV12-3 or TRBV12-4 with TRBJ2-3; 9 bases match TRBD2. Losses at the gene ends were 8 bases for V and 2 bases for J; bases not matched to a gene: 8. The CDR3 extends over 15 amino acids.

This chain connects TRBV19 to TRBJ1-1; no clear D gene. The germline V and J ends were trimmed by 4 bases and 9 bases, with 12 bases remaining between them. CDR3 length equals 12 residues. Per the germline V gene, CDR1 is LNHDA and CDR2 is SQIVND (reference sequence). CDR3 nucleotide sequence: TGTGCCAGTAGTACCAGGAACAGTCAAGCTTTCTTT. Protein: CASSTRNSQAFF.

A few counts support this clonotype. The chain recombines TRBV19 with TRBJ1-6; tentatively, D is TRBD1 (6 bases). The CDR3 sequence is 15 residues long. Trimming shortened V by 2 bases and J by 5 bases, and 10 bases separated the two germline ends. Germline V lookup: CDR1 LNHDA, CDR2 SQIVND (reference sequence). In nucleotides, the CDR3 is TGTGCCAGTAGTATAAGGAACAGGGATAATTCACCCCTCCACTTT. This encodes CASSIRNRDNSPLHF.

V and J are TRBV9 and TRBJ2-5, with TRBD1 matching over 7 bases. Germline values: CDR1 SGDLS, CDR2 YYNGEE. The CDR3 loop spans 15 amino acids. J was trimmed by 2 bases and V by 0 bases; bases with no gene match: 4. The CDR3 DNA follows: TGTGCCAGCAGCGTAGGTCAGGGGGTACAAGAGACCCAGTACTTC. Its translation: CASSVGQGVQETQYF.

As regards this clonotype: This sequence may be a read error, since a much larger clone differs from it by one base. This CDR3 reads CASSLFGETQYF. The CDR3 nucleotides are TGTGCCAGCAGCTTGTTTGGCGAGACCCAGTACTTC. V is TRBV5-4 and J is TRBJ2-5; D is ambiguous. The CDR3 extends over 12 amino acids. With 1 base removed from V and 5 bases from J, the gap between germline ends came to 6 bases. Germline V gives CDR1 SGHNT, CDR2 YYREEE (reference sequence).

The chain links TRBV20-1 to TRBJ2-1; TRBD2 matches 7 bases. V lost 6 bases, J lost 5 bases, and 10 bases stayed unmatched. The CDR3 is made up of 14 amino acids. Per germline, CDR1 DFQATT and CDR2 SNEGSKA (reference sequence). The CDR3 region is CSAKPSGANNEQFF. CDR3 in DNA: TGCAGTGCAAAACCTAGCGGTGCAAACAATGAGCAGTTCTTC.